This T cell receptor beta chain was captured in a study of high-grade serous ovarian cancer treatment subgroups. Study in general: Mean per sample: approximately 14,000 reads, 6,500 to 9,000 unique TCR beta rearrangements.

The table came from immunoSEQ multiplex PCR; TCRdb's copy has only in-frame clones and leaves some out. The profile shows about 5,800 clones, around 70% of them singletons. Note on this clone: The antigen remains undetermined.

Tumor samples were taken before definitive surgery or chemotherapy. V was pared by 0 bases and J by 7 bases, with 10 bases between. The CDR3 runs to 14 residues. CDR1 is ENHRY and CDR2 is SYGVKD in the germline V gene. Study-level points and caveats: CDR1 and CDR2 were left unanalyzed; analyses focused on CDR3.

The source is a human donor with high-grade serous ovarian cancer. Sequencing input: tumor tissue. The rearrangement links TRBV10-3 to TRBJ1-5; no clear D gene. CDR3 residues: CAISESIFSQPQHF. The CDR3 nucleotides are TGTGCCATCAGTGAGTCAATATTCTCGCAGCCCCAGCATTTT.